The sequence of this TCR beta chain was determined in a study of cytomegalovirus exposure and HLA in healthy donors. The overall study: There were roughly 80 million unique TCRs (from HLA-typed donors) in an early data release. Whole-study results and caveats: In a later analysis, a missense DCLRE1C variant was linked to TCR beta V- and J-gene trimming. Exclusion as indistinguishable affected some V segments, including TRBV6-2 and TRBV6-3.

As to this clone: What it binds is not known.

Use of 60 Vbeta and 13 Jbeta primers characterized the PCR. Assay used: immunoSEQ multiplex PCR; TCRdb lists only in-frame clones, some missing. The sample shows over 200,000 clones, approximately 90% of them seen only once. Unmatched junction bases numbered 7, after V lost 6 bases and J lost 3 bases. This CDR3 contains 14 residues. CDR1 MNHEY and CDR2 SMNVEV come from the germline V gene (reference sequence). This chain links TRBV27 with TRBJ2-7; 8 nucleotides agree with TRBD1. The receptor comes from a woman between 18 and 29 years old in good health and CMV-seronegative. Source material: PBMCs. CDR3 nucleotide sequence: TGTGCCAGCAGACTCGGACAGGGCTACTACGAGCAGTACTTC. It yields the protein CASRLGQGYYEQYF.